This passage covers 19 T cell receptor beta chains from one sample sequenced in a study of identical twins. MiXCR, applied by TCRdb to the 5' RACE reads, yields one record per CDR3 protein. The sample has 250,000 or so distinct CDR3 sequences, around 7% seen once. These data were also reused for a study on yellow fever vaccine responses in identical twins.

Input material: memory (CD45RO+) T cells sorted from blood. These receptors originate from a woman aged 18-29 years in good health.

CDR3 nucleotide sequence: TGTGCCAGCAGCCCTGGGACGGAGTATGGCTACACCTTC. This translates into CASSPGTEYGYTF. The V gene is TRBV7-9, the J gene TRBJ1-2; D is possibly TRBD1 (5 bases). CDR1 and CDR2 from the germline V gene are SEHNR and FQNEAQ (reference sequence). The length of the CDR3 is 13 residues. V was clipped by 5 bases and J by 5 bases, with 12 bases between them.

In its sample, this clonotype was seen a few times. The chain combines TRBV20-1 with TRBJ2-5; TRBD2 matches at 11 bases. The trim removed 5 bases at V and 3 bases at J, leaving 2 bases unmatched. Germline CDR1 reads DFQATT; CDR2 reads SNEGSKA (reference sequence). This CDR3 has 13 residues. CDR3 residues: CSAGGLAEETQYF. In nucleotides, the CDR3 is TGCAGTGCTGGGGGACTAGCGGAAGAGACCCAGTACTTC.

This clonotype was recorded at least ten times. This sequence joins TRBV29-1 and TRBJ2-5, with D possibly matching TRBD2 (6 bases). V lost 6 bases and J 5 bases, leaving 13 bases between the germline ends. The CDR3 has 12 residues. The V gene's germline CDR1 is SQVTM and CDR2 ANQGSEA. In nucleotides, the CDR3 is TGCAGCGTGGCCGTTGGAGGGGAGACCCAGTACTTC. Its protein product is CSVAVGGETQYF.

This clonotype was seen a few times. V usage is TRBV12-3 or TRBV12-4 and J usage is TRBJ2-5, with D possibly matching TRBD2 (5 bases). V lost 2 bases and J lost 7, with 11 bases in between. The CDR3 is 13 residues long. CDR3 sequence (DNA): TGTGCCAGCAGTTTAAGAGGGTACGGGACCCAGTACTTC. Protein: CASSLRGYGTQYF.

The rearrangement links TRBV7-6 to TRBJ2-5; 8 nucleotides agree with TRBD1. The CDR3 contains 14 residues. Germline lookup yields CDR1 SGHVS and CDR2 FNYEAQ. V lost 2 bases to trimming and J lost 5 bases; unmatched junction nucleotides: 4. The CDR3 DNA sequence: TGTGCCAGCAGCTTACGGACAGGGCTGGAGACCCAGTACTTC. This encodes CASSLRTGLETQYF. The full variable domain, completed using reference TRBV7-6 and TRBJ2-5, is GAGVSQSPRYKVTKRGQDVALRCDPISGHVSLYWYRQALGQGPEFLTYFNYEAQQDKSGLPNDRFSAERPEGSISTLTIQRTEQRDSAMYRCASSLRTGLETQYFGPGTRLLVL.

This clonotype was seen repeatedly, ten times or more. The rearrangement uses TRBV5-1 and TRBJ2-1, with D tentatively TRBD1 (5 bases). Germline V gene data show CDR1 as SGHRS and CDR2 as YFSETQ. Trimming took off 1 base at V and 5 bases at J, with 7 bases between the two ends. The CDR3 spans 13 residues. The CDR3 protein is CASSLIQDNEQFF. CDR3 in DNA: TGCGCCAGCAGCTTGATACAGGACAATGAGCAGTTCTTC.

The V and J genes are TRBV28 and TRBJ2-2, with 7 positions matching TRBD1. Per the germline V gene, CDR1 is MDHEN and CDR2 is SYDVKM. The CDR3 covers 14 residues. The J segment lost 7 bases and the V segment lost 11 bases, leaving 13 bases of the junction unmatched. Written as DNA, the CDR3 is TGTGCCGTACTGCCCAGGGGGTTCGGCGGGGAGCTGTTTTTT. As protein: CAVLPRGFGGELFF.

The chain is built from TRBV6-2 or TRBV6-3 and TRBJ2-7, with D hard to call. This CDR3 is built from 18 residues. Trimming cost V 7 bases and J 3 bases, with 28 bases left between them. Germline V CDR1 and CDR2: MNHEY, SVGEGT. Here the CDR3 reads CASINWKNRFFGHYEQYF. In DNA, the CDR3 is TGTGCCAGCATCAACTGGAAAAACCGCTTTTTCGGCCACTACGAGCAGTACTTC.

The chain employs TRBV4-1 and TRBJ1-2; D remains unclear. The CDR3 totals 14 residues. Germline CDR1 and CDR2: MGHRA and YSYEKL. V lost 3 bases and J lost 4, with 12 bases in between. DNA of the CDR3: TGCGCCAGCAGCCAGGGCGCAGGAGCCTATGGCTACACCTTC. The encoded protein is CASSQGAGAYGYTF.

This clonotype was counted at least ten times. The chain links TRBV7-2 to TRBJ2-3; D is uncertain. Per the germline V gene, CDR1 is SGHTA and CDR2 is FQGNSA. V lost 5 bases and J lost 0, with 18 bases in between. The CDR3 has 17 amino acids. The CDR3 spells CASSHFQTYSSTDTQYF. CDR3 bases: TGTGCCAGCAGCCATTTTCAGACTTACTCTAGCACAGATACGCAGTATTTT.

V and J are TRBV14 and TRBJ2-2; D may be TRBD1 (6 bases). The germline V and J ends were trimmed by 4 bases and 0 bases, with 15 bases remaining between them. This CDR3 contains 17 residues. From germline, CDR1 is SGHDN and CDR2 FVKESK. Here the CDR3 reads CASSPLQGPPNTGELFF. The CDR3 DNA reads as TGTGCCAGCAGCCCCCTACAGGGACCACCGAACACCGGGGAGCTGTTTTTT.

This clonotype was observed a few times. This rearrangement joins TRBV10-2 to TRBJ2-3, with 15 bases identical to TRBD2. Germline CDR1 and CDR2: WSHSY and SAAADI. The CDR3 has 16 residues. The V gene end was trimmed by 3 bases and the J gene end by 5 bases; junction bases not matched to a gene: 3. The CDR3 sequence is CASSDPGLAGGDTQYF. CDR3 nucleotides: TGCGCCAGCAGTGATCCGGGACTAGCGGGGGGAGATACGCAGTATTTT.

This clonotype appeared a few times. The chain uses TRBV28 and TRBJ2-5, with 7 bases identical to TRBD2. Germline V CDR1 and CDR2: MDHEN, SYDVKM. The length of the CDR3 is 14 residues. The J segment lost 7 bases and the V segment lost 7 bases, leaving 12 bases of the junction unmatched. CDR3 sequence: CASTGGGEGWTQYF. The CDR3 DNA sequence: TGTGCCAGCACCGGTGGGGGGGAGGGTTGGACCCAGTACTTC. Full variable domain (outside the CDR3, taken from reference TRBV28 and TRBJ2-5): DVKVTQSSRYLVKRTGEKVFLECVQDMDHENMFWYRQDPGLGLRLIYFSYDVKMKEKGDIPEGYSVSREKKERFSLILESASTNQTSMYLCASTGGGEGWTQYFGPGTRLLVL.

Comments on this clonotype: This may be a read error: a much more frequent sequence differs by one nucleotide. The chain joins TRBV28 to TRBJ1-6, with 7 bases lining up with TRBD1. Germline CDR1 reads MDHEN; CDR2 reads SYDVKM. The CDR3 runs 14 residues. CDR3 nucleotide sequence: TGTGCCAGCAGTTTGACAGGGTATAATTCACCCCTCAACTTT. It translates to CASSLTGYNSPLNF. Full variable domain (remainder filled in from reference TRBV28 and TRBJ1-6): DVKVTQSSRYLVKRTGEKVFLECVQDMDHENMFWYRQDPGLGLRLIYFSYDVKMKEKGDIPEGYSVSREKKERFSLILESASTNQTSMYLCASSLTGYNSPLNFGNGTRLTVT.

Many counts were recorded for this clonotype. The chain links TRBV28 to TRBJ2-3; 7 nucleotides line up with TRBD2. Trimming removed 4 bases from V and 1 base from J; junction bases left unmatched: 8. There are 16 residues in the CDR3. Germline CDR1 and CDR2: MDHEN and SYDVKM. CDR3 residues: CASSSIGRRGTDTQYF. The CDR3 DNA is TGTGCCAGCAGTTCGATCGGGAGGCGGGGCACAGATACGCAGTATTTT. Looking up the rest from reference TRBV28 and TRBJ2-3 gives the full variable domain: DVKVTQSSRYLVKRTGEKVFLECVQDMDHENMFWYRQDPGLGLRLIYFSYDVKMKEKGDIPEGYSVSREKKERFSLILESASTNQTSMYLCASSSIGRRGTDTQYFGPGTRLTVL.

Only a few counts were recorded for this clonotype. In DNA form, the CDR3 reads TGTGCCAGCAGAGTAGCGGGGGGGAACGGGGAGCTGTTTTTT. Amino acids: CASRVAGGNGELFF. The gene calls are TRBV12-3 or TRBV12-4 and TRBJ2-2, with 11 nucleotides matching TRBD2. CDR3 length: 14 residues. V trimming: 6 bases; J trimming: 7 bases; junction bases outside the gene matches: 4.

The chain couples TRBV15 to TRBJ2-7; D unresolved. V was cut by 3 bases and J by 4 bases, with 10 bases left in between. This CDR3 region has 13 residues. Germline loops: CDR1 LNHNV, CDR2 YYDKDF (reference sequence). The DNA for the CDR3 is TGTGCCACCAGCAGTGGGGAACAGTACGAGCAGTACTTC. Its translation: CATSSGEQYEQYF.

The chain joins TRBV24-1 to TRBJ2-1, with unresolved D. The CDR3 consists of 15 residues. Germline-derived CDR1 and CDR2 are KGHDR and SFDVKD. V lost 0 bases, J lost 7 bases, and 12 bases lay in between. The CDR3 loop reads CATSDLVASLNEQFF. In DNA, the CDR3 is TGTGCCACCAGTGATTTGGTCGCGTCCCTAAATGAGCAGTTCTTC.

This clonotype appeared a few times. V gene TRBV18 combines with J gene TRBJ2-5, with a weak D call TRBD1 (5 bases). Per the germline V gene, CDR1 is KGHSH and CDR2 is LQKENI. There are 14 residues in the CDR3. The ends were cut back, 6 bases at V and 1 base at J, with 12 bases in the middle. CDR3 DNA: TGTGCCAGCTCCTCTCCAAGGGGCCAAGAGACCCAGTACTTC. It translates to CASSSPRGQETQYF.